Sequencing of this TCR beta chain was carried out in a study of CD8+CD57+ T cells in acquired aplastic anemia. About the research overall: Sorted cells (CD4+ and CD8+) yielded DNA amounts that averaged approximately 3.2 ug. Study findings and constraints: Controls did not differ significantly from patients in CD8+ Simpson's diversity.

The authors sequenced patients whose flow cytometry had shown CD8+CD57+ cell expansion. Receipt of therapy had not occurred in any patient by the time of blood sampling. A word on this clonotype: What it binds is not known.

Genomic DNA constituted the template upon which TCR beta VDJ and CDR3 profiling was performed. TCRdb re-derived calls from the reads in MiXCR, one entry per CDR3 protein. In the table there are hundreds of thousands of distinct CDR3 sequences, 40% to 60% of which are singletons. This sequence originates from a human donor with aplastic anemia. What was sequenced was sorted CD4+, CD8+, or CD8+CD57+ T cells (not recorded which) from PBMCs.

This CDR3 is CASSDSRDGGYGYTF. In nucleotides, the CDR3 is TGTGCCAGCAGTGACTCGCGGGATGGGGGCTATGGCTACACCTTC. The V and J genes are TRBV6-4 and TRBJ1-2; weak D call: TRBD1 (5 bases). Trimming removed 0 bases from V and 4 bases from J, with 12 bases in between. Germline CDR1 is MRHNA and CDR2 is SNTAGT. The CDR3 covers 15 residues.